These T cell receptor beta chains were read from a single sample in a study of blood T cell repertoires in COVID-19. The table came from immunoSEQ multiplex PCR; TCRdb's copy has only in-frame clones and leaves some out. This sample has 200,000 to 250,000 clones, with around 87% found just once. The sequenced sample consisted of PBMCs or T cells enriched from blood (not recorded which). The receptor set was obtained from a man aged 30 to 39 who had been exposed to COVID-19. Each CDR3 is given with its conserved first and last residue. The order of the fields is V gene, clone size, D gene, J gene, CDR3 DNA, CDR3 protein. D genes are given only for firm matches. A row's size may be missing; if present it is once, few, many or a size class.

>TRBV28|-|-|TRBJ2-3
TGTGCCAGCAGTTTATCGGAGGGGAGCACAGATACGCAGTATTTT
CASSLSEGSTDTQYF
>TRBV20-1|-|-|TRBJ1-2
TGCAGTGCTAACAAAGGCTACACCTTC
CSANKGYTF
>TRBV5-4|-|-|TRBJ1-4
TGTGCCAGCAGCTTGGATTCGGGGGAAAAACTGTTTTTT
CASSLDSGEKLFF
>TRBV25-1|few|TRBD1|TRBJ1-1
TGTGCCAGCAGTGACAGGGGGTCTGAAGCTTTCTTT
CASSDRGSEAFF
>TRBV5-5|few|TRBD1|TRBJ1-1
TGTGCCAGCAGCTTAGACAGGGTCACTGAAGCTTTCTTT
CASSLDRVTEAFF
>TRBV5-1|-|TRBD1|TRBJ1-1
TGCGCCAGCAGCTTGCTATCTGGGGACAGGAGAACTTTCTTT
CASSLLSGDRRTFF
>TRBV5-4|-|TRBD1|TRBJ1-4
TGTGCCAGCAGCGCGGACGGGGGCGGGACAGTAAATGAAAAACTGTTTTTT
CASSADGGGTVNEKLFF
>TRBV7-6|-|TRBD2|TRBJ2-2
TGTGCCAGCAGCTCCAACCTTGAGGTAGCGGGGGCCCCACTACCTAACACCGGGGAGCTGTTTTTT
CASSSNLEVAGAPLPNTGELFF
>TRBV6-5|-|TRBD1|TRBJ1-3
TGTGCCAGCACAACCAGGGGGCTCGGAAACACCATATATTTT
CASTTRGLGNTIYF
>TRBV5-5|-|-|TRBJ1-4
TGTGTCAGCACCGCCCCCGGGGGGGGTGAAAAACTGTTTTTT
CVSTAPGGGEKLFF
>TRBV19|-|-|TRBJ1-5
TGTGCCAGTAGTAGTACAGGGTCCAATCAGCCCCAGCATTTT
CASSSTGSNQPQHF
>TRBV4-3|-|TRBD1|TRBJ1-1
TGCGCCAGCAGCCAAGCCTTACTGCGGGACAGGGGTCCTGAAGCTTTCTTT
CASSQALLRDRGPEAFF
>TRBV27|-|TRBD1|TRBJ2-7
TGTGCCAGCAGTTACGAACAGGGGTCCTACGAGCAGTACTTC
CASSYEQGSYEQYF
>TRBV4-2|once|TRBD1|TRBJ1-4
TGTGCCAGCAGCCAAGCAGGGGGTCGGGAAAAACTGTTTTTT
CASSQAGGREKLFF
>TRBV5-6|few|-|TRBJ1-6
TGTGCCAGCAGCTTGGGACCTAGGACACCCCTCCACTTT
CASSLGPRTPLHF
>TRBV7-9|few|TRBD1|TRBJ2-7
TGTGCCACCGGGACAGGAACCTACGAGCAGTACTTC
CATGTGTYEQYF
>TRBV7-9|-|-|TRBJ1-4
TGTGCCAGCAGCCAAGAAAAACTGTTTTTT
CASSQEKLFF
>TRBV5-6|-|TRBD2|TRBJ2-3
TGTGCCAGCGCGGTGTCCCCGGGAGGGACAGATACGCAGTATTTT
CASAVSPGGTDTQYF
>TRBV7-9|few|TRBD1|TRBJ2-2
TGTGCCAGCAGCACCCGGGACAGGGGACGCACCGGGGAGCTGTTTTTT
CASSTRDRGRTGELFF
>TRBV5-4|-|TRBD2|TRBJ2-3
TGTGCCAGCAGCTTGTTGCTAGCGGGGCCTAACACAGATACGCAGTATTTT
CASSLLLAGPNTDTQYF
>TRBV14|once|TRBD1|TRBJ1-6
TGTGCCAGCAGCCCGGCGACAGGGACCAATTCACCCCTCCACTTT
CASSPATGTNSPLHF
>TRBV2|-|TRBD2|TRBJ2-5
TGTGCCAGCGGGCGACTAGCGGGGGTTATTGAGACCCAGTACTTC
CASGRLAGVIETQYF
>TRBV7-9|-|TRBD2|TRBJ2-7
TGTGCCAGCAGCTCCGGACTAGCGGGGGGCTACGAGCAGTACTTC
CASSSGLAGGYEQYF
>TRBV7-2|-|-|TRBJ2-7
TGTGCCAGCAGCCCCCTTCCGGGTCCCTACGAGCAGTACTTC
CASSPLPGPYEQYF
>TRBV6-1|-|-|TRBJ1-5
TGTGCCAGCAGTGAATTCAGGGGCTCTCAGCCCCAGCATTTT
CASSEFRGSQPQHF
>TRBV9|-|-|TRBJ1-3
TGTGCCAGCAGCGTAGACGTTAAAGCCTTCTCTGGAAACACCATATATTTT
CASSVDVKAFSGNTIYF
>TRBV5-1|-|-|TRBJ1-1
TGCGCCAGCAGCTTAACTTCTATAAGGAACACTGAAGCTTTCTTT
CASSLTSIRNTEAFF
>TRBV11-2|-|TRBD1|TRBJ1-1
TGTGCCAGCAGCCCCCGACAGGGTTCGAACACTGAAGCTTTCTTT
CASSPRQGSNTEAFF
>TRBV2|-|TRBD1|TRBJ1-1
TGTGCCAGCAGCGAAAACAGGGGACTGAACACTGAAGCTTTCTTT
CASSENRGLNTEAFF
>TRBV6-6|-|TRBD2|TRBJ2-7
TGTGCCAGCAGTTACTCGATGGCGGGGGGTTACGAGCAGTACTTC
CASSYSMAGGYEQYF
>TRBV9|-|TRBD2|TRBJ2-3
TGTGCCAGCAGCGTTATAGCGGGGGGGCGAGATACGCAGTATTTT
CASSVIAGGRDTQYF
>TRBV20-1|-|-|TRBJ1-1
TGCAGTGCTAGTTGGTCGGGGAACACTGAAGCTTTCTTT
CSASWSGNTEAFF
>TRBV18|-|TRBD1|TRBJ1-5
TGTGCCAGCTCACCAGACAGGGGGCATCAGCCCCAGCATTTT
CASSPDRGHQPQHF
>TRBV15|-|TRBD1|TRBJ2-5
TGTGCCACCACGACAGGGGATAGGGAGACCCAGTACTTC
CATTTGDRETQYF
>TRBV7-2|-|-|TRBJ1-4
TGTGCCAGCACCTCGTCAACAAATGAAAAACTGTTTTTT
CASTSSTNEKLFF
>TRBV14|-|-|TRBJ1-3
TGTGCCAGCAGCGGGGGAGGAGGAATCATATATTTT
CASSGGGGIIYF
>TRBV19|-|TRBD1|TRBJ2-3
TGTGCCAGCCGACAGGGGGCACCAGATACGCAGTATTTT
CASRQGAPDTQYF
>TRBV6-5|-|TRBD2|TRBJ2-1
TGTGCCAGCAGGGACCTCGGGGGGGCCGGGTATGAGCAGTTCTTC
CASRDLGGAGYEQFF
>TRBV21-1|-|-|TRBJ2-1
TGTGCCAGCAGCAAAGTAGTGGGGGGTAGGGGCAATGAGCAGTTCTTC
CASSKVVGGRGNEQFF
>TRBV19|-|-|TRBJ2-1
TGTGCCAGTAGTTTGGGGGGAGGGGGTTACAATGAGCAGTTCTTC
CASSLGGGGYNEQFF
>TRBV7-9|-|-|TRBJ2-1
TGTGCCAGCAGCTACACAAAGGGGTACAATGAGCAGTTCTTC
CASSYTKGYNEQFF
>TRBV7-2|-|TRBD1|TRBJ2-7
TGTGCCAGCAGCTTGTCTGGGACAGGGAACTACGAGCAGTACTTC
CASSLSGTGNYEQYF
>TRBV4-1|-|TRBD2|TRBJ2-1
TGCGCCAGCAGTGGCGGGGGGTTGTTTTACAATGAGCAGTTCTTC
CASSGGGLFYNEQFF
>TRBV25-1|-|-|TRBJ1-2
TGTGCCAGCAGTGAAAGGGGAAACTATGGCTACACCTTC
CASSERGNYGYTF
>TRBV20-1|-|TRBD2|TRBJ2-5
TGCAGTGCTAGTGGGGTAGCGGGGGGGCAAGAGACCCAGTACTTC
CSASGVAGGQETQYF
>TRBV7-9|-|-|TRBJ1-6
TGTGCCAGCAGCACCGCATTCGGGTCCCTCCACTTT
CASSTAFGSLHF
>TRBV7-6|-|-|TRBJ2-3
TGTGCCAGCAGCTTAGTAGGCACAGATACGCAGTATTTT
CASSLVGTDTQYF
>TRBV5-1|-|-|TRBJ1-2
TGCGCCAGCAGCTTTCGGGGGGCTGGCTACACCTTC
CASSFRGAGYTF
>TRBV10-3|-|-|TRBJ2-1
TGTGCCATCAGTGAACAGAGGGATCGGAATGAGCAGTTCTTC
CAISEQRDRNEQFF
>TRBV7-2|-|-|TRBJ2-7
TGTGCCAGCAGCTTAGCGTTCGGGGGTCAAGAGCAGTACTTC
CASSLAFGGQEQYF
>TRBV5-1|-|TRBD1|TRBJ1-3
TGCGCCAGCAGCTTAACAGGGGGCTCTGGAAACACCATATATTTT
CASSLTGGSGNTIYF
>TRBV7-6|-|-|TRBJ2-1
TGTGCCAGCAGCTTAGCCCAGATCGGGACGGGGGTTTACAATGAGCAGTTCTTC
CASSLAQIGTGVYNEQFF
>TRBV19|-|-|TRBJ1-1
TGTGCCAGTAGTATGTCGAGGGTCACTGAAGCTTTCTTT
CASSMSRVTEAFF
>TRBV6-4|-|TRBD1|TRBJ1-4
TGTGCCAGCAGACCTAGAAAAAAGACAGGGGTGAGGGAAAAACTGTTTTTT
CASRPRKKTGVREKLFF
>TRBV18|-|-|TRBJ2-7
TGTGCCAGCTCACCGGTTAGCATATCCCGCGAGCAGTACTTC
CASSPVSISREQYF
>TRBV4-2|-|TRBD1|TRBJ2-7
TGTGCCAGCAGCCAAGGCAGGGGGCCCTACGAGCAGTACTTC
CASSQGRGPYEQYF
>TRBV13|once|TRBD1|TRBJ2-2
TGTGCCACTTACTCACAGGGGGACACCGGGGAGCTGTTTTTT
CATYSQGDTGELFF
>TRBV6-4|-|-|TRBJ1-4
TGTGCCAGCAGTGCCGGGTTTAATGAAAAACTGTTTTTT
CASSAGFNEKLFF
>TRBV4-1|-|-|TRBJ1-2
TGCGCCAGCAGCCAAGTAGGAAGGGGATCCGATGGGGGCTACACCTTC
CASSQVGRGSDGGYTF
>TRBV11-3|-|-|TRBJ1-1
TGTGCCAGCAGCCTCGGGGGAGGGGGAGGCACTGAAGCTTTCTTT
CASSLGGGGGTEAFF